The rows below give T cell receptor beta chains drawn from one sample of a study of shared clonotypes between healthy human individuals. The data were produced by immunoSEQ multiplex PCR, yet TCRdb's version contains in-frame clones alone and is incomplete. The sample carries about a million clones, about 77% recorded once. The sample comprised memory CD4+ T cells sorted from blood. These receptors all stem from a man between 18 and 29 years old in good health. Both conserved end residues are part of each CDR3. The order of the fields is CDR3 length, V gene, J gene, D gene, clone size, CDR3 protein, CDR3 DNA. The D gene is left open where the match is weak. The size of a clone is reported for some rows only, either as once, few or many, or as a class for expanded clones.

CDR3 length: 15; V gene: TRBV5-4; J gene: TRBJ2-7; D gene: -; clone size: -; CDR3 protein: CASSSGTSGSYEQYF; CDR3 DNA: TGTGCCAGCAGTTCCGGGACAAGCGGCTCCTACGAGCAGTACTTC
CDR3 length: 14; V gene: TRBV28; J gene: TRBJ1-1; D gene: -; clone size: -; CDR3 protein: CASTGGGLNTEAFF; CDR3 DNA: TGTGCCAGCACGGGGGGCGGATTGAACACTGAAGCTTTCTTT
CDR3 length: 15; V gene: TRBV5-6; J gene: TRBJ2-1; D gene: TRBD2; clone size: -; CDR3 protein: CASSSTSGGLNEQFF; CDR3 DNA: TGTGCCAGCAGCTCTACTAGCGGGGGGCTTAATGAGCAGTTCTTC
CDR3 length: 13; V gene: TRBV30; J gene: TRBJ1-4; D gene: -; clone size: -; CDR3 protein: CAWSGGLDEKLFF; CDR3 DNA: TGTGCCTGGAGTGGGGGGCTCGATGAAAAACTGTTTTTT
CDR3 length: 15; V gene: TRBV7-2; J gene: TRBJ2-5; D gene: TRBD2; clone size: few; CDR3 protein: CASSPRAGGGETQYF; CDR3 DNA: TGTGCCAGCAGCCCCAGGGCGGGAGGAGGAGAGACCCAGTACTTC
CDR3 length: 12; V gene: TRBV10-1; J gene: TRBJ2-7; D gene: -; clone size: -; CDR3 protein: CASSESGWEQYF; CDR3 DNA: TGCGCCAGCAGTGAGTCAGGGTGGGAGCAGTACTTC
CDR3 length: 13; V gene: TRBV6-5; J gene: TRBJ1-2; D gene: -; clone size: -; CDR3 protein: CASSYPDGGGYTF; CDR3 DNA: TGTGCCAGCAGTTACCCGGACGGCGGTGGCTACACCTTC
CDR3 length: 14; V gene: TRBV2; J gene: TRBJ2-5; D gene: TRBD1; clone size: many; CDR3 protein: CASSPDRGQETQYF; CDR3 DNA: TGTGCCAGCAGCCCTGACAGGGGGCAAGAGACCCAGTACTTC
CDR3 length: 15; V gene: TRBV11-2; J gene: TRBJ1-1; D gene: -; clone size: few; CDR3 protein: CASSLDRPSISEAFF; CDR3 DNA: TGTGCCAGCAGCTTAGATAGGCCGTCGATATCTGAAGCTTTCTTT
CDR3 length: 16; V gene: TRBV12-5; J gene: TRBJ1-5; D gene: -; clone size: few; CDR3 protein: CASGSPTTTSNQPQHF; CDR3 DNA: TGTGCTAGTGGTTCCCCGACCACGACTAGCAATCAGCCCCAGCATTTT
CDR3 length: 15; V gene: TRBV18; J gene: TRBJ2-3; D gene: TRBD2; clone size: once; CDR3 protein: CASSSLAGVGDTQYF; CDR3 DNA: TGTGCCAGCTCATCTCTAGCGGGAGTCGGAGATACGCAGTATTTT
CDR3 length: 14; V gene: TRBV6-5; J gene: TRBJ1-3; D gene: -; clone size: -; CDR3 protein: CASSRSGSGNTIYF; CDR3 DNA: TGTGCCAGCAGTAGGTCGGGGAGTGGAAACACCATATATTTT
CDR3 length: 17; V gene: TRBV5-6; J gene: TRBJ2-7; D gene: TRBD1; clone size: -; CDR3 protein: CASSSTLVGQGHLEQYF; CDR3 DNA: TGTGCCAGCAGCTCTACATTGGTGGGACAGGGCCATCTCGAGCAGTACTTC
CDR3 length: 13; V gene: TRBV7-2; J gene: TRBJ2-7; D gene: -; clone size: -; CDR3 protein: CASSLVGPYEQYF; CDR3 DNA: TGTGCCAGCAGCTTAGTAGGCCCCTACGAGCAGTACTTC
CDR3 length: 15; V gene: TRBV9; J gene: TRBJ2-2; D gene: -; clone size: -; CDR3 protein: CASSPRSGDTGELFF; CDR3 DNA: TGTGCCAGCAGCCCCCGGTCCGGGGACACCGGGGAGCTGTTTTTT
CDR3 length: 15; V gene: TRBV2; J gene: TRBJ2-7; D gene: TRBD2; clone size: -; CDR3 protein: CASIQGGTSAHEQYF; CDR3 DNA: TGTGCCAGCATCCAAGGGGGGACTAGCGCCCACGAGCAGTACTTC
CDR3 length: 14; V gene: TRBV28; J gene: TRBJ2-7; D gene: TRBD1; clone size: few; CDR3 protein: CASSSGQTPSQQYF; CDR3 DNA: TGTGCCAGCAGTTCGGGACAGACACCTTCCCAGCAGTACTTC
CDR3 length: 15; V gene: TRBV18; J gene: TRBJ2-7; D gene: -; clone size: -; CDR3 protein: CASSLDPVTGSEQYF; CDR3 DNA: TGTGCCAGCTCACTCGACCCCGTTACAGGGTCCGAGCAGTACTTC
CDR3 length: 15; V gene: TRBV18; J gene: TRBJ2-1; D gene: TRBD1; clone size: -; CDR3 protein: CASSPRDRSYNEQFF; CDR3 DNA: TGTGCCAGCTCACCGAGGGACAGGTCCTACAATGAGCAGTTCTTC
CDR3 length: 15; V gene: TRBV28; J gene: TRBJ2-2; D gene: -; clone size: few; CDR3 protein: CASDGGGRRTGELFF; CDR3 DNA: TGTGCCAGCGACGGTGGGGGGCGTCGAACCGGGGAGCTGTTTTTT
CDR3 length: 13; V gene: TRBV10-1; J gene: TRBJ1-1; D gene: -; clone size: -; CDR3 protein: CASSATRGTEAFF; CDR3 DNA: TGCGCCAGCAGTGCCACCAGAGGAACTGAAGCTTTCTTT
CDR3 length: 17; V gene: TRBV15; J gene: TRBJ2-5; D gene: TRBD1; clone size: -; CDR3 protein: CATSGGQGGRLQETQYF; CDR3 DNA: TGTGCCACCAGCGGTGGACAGGGGGGTAGGCTTCAAGAGACCCAGTACTTC
CDR3 length: 15; V gene: TRBV6-1; J gene: TRBJ2-1; D gene: TRBD2; clone size: -; CDR3 protein: CASRLAGGLGNEQFF; CDR3 DNA: TGTGCCAGCAGACTAGCGGGGGGGCTTGGCAATGAGCAGTTCTTC
CDR3 length: 14; V gene: TRBV10-2; J gene: TRBJ2-7; D gene: -; clone size: -; CDR3 protein: CASSDSRRGDEQYF; CDR3 DNA: TGCGCCAGCAGTGACAGCCGCCGAGGAGACGAGCAGTACTTC
CDR3 length: 14; V gene: TRBV6-5; J gene: TRBJ2-1; D gene: TRBD1; clone size: -; CDR3 protein: CASSWDRLYNEQFF; CDR3 DNA: TGTGCCAGCAGTTGGGACAGGCTCTACAATGAGCAGTTCTTC
CDR3 length: 14; V gene: TRBV5-1; J gene: TRBJ2-5; D gene: -; clone size: -; CDR3 protein: CASSLEGPGGLSDF; CDR3 DNA: TGCGCCAGCAGCTTGGAGGGGCCCGGGGGGCTCTCCGACTTC
CDR3 length: 15; V gene: TRBV6-5; J gene: TRBJ1-6; D gene: -; clone size: -; CDR3 protein: CASRPDSSGNSPLHF; CDR3 DNA: TGTGCCAGCAGACCTGACAGTTCGGGGAATTCACCCCTCCACTTT
CDR3 length: 16; V gene: TRBV4-1; J gene: TRBJ2-1; D gene: -; clone size: -; CDR3 protein: CASSQDGWGAYNEQFF; CDR3 DNA: TGCGCCAGCAGCCAAGACGGTTGGGGGGCCTACAATGAGCAGTTCTTC
CDR3 length: 12; V gene: TRBV7-3; J gene: TRBJ2-2; D gene: -; clone size: -; CDR3 protein: CASRSVGGELFF; CDR3 DNA: TGTGCCAGCAGGTCGGTCGGCGGGGAGCTGTTTTTT
CDR3 length: 15; V gene: TRBV5-1; J gene: TRBJ2-1; D gene: -; clone size: -; CDR3 protein: CASSPGGRFYNEQFF; CDR3 DNA: TGCGCCAGCAGCCCCGGAGGGAGGTTCTACAATGAGCAGTTCTTC
CDR3 length: 15; V gene: TRBV5-6; J gene: TRBJ2-2; D gene: TRBD2; clone size: -; CDR3 protein: CASSPTVAGAGELFF; CDR3 DNA: TGTGCCAGCAGCCCCACCGTGGCGGGGGCCGGGGAGCTGTTTTTT